This record concerns one T cell receptor (beta chain) sequence. As yet, its antigen is unknown. One entry per CDR3 protein results from TCRdb running MiXCR on the 5' RACE reads. The table shows around 50,000 distinct CDR3 sequences, with 26% occurring only once. Tregs were sorted as CD4+CD25+CD127-/low cells. The V gene's germline CDR1 is SGHTS and CDR2 YDEGEE. V shed 4 bases, J shed 0 bases, and the junction held 8 bases outside the gene matches. The CDR3 length is 19 residues. Study-level results: The larger cohort examined one V-J beta rearrangement, not whole repertoires.

The chain has TRBV5-8 and TRBJ2-1, with 15 bases lining up with TRBD2. This clonotype was sampled from a female donor with breast cancer. Input material: tumor-infiltrating Tregs sorted from the breast tumor. CDR3 residues: CASSNLGLAGGSSYNEQFF. CDR3 DNA sequence: TGTGCCAGCAGCAACCTTGGACTAGCGGGGGGGAGCTCCTACAATGAGCAGTTCTTC.